This TCR beta chain was obtained from a study of metastatic and nonmetastatic thyroid tumors. Study background: A comparison of repertoires was made across blood and tumor or nodule tissue from malignant and benign thyroid patients. Study-wide results and caveats: Benign nodules reportedly had significantly lower TCR beta diversity than malignant thyroid tumors in blood and tumor.

Thyroid surgery was preceded by no treatment in any patient. The V and J ends lost 7 bases and 7 bases respectively, with 16 bases between them. Per germline, CDR1 MNHEY and CDR2 SMNVEV (reference sequence). The CDR3 contains 14 residues. In the study's own analysis: The distant-metastasis classifier for papillary thyroid cancer was built from CDR3 differences across clinicopathological groups. TCRdb recomputed clones from the PCR reads via MiXCR. Clone size and V and J calls follow TCRdb, not the original study. This table has fewer than 25,000 clones, 13% to 15% appearing once. On this clone: The antigen is not known.

Sample: tumor tissue. The TCR sequence derives from a female donor with papillary thyroid cancer or a benign thyroid nodule (not recorded which). Some clones in this sample may be carry-over from other donors' samples. V gene TRBV27 combines with J gene TRBJ2-2; maybe TRBD1 (5 bases). CDR3 coding DNA: TGTGCCAGCATGGACATCGGCATCGGCGGGGAGCTGTTTTTT. Translation gives CASMDIGIGGELFF.